This TCR beta chain came from a study of blood T cells in healthy people across ages. The overall study: With template switching, about one barcoded beta molecule was captured per two T cells. Findings of the study overall: As age increased, TCR beta diversity per million T cells fell in a roughly linear fashion. Long-lived donors exceeded aged donors in naive CD4+ cells and diversity.

Each donor's blood draw was 8.5 to 10 milliliters of peripheral blood. The V segment lost 8 bases and the J segment 9 bases; nucleotides outside the gene matches: 5. The CDR3 runs to 13 residues. The germline CDR1 and CDR2 sequences are ENHRY and SYGVKD. This clonotype showed up just a few times. Its antigen is unknown. The use of a sample-barcoded 5' primer and a J-beta primer mix characterized a second PCR of about 7 to 12 cycles. MiXCR was run by TCRdb on the 5' RACE reads, yielding one entry per CDR3 protein. The sample holds about 1.6 million distinct CDR3 sequences, about 35% seen once. This chain uses TRBV10-3 with TRBJ2-1; 12 nucleotides match TRBD2. The TCR comes from a woman aged 25 to 39 in good health. The sequencing input was blood. CDR3: CAIALAGGSEQFF. The CDR3 DNA is TGTGCCATCGCACTAGCGGGAGGAAGTGAGCAGTTCTTC.